This TCR beta chain originates from a study of response to subunit inactivated influenza vaccine. Germline V gives CDR1 SGHKS, CDR2 YYEKEE (reference sequence). V gave up 0 bases and J gave up 6 bases, with 13 bases separating them. This CDR3 comprises 14 residues. This clonotype was picked up a small number of times. Each CDR3 protein gets one entry after TCRdb re-called the RT-PCR reads with MiXCR. The sample has more than 150,000 distinct CDR3 sequences, around 9% seen once. The sequence derives from a man in his fifties who received an inactivated influenza vaccine. The chain has TRBV5-5 and TRBJ2-7; D gene unclear. Sample: non-naive T cells sorted from PBMCs, taken on the day of vaccination. CDR3 coding DNA: TGTGCCAGCAGCTTGGAATGGATCGCTAGCGAGCAGTACTTC. Translating it yields CASSLEWIASEQYF.